What follows are 21 T cell receptor beta chains derived from one specimen sequenced in a study of shared clonotypes between healthy human individuals. The table came from immunoSEQ multiplex PCR; TCRdb's copy has only in-frame clones and leaves some out. The table lists 2 million to 2.5 million clones, almost 96% of them singletons. Sequenced material: naive CD4+ T cells sorted from blood. The subset: CD45RA+ positively selected. These receptors were taken from a young man in good health.

The chain carries TRBV10-3 and TRBJ1-5; 9 bases agree with TRBD1. V shed 10 bases and J 0 bases; nucleotides not matched to a gene: 10. Germline assignment: CDR1 ENHRY and CDR2 SYGVKD. CDR3 length: 16 residues. CDR3 coding DNA: TGTGCCACCGGGGACTGGACAGGGGATAGCAATCAGCCCCAGCATTTT. Translated, it gives CATGDWTGDSNQPQHF.

The rearrangement links TRBV5-8 to TRBJ2-5; TRBD1 or TRBD2 may be the D gene (6 bases each). There are 17 residues in the CDR3. Germline loops: CDR1 SGHTS, CDR2 YDEGEE. Trimming stripped 0 bases from V and 5 bases from J, with 20 bases between. This CDR3 reads CASSLDGRGAGGETQYF. Written as DNA, the CDR3 is TGTGCCAGCAGCTTGGATGGCAGGGGAGCTGGGGGGGAGACCCAGTACTTC.

The rearrangement uses TRBV7-8 and TRBJ2-7, with D unclear. The V gene's germline CDR1 is SGHVS and CDR2 FQNEAQ. Trimming stripped 4 bases from V and 5 bases from J, with 12 bases between. The CDR3 spans 13 residues. This chain's CDR3 is CASSSDKGNEQYF. The CDR3 nucleotides are TGTGCCAGCAGCTCGGATAAAGGGAACGAGCAGTACTTC.

The gene calls are TRBV28 and TRBJ2-7, with 7 positions matching TRBD2. The CDR3 spans 13 residues. Germline CDR1 is MDHEN and CDR2 is SYDVKM. V trimming: 7 bases; J trimming: 10 bases; junction bases outside the gene matches: 13. The CDR3 spells CASTSHGGVVQYF. The CDR3 nucleotides read TGTGCCAGCACCTCTCATGGGGGGGTCGTCCAGTACTTC.

In DNA form, the CDR3 reads TGCGCCAGCAGTGAGGCGACAGAGGGAGAGACCCAGTACTTC. Its translation is CASSEATEGETQYF. This chain joins TRBV10-2 and TRBJ2-5, with D perhaps TRBD1 or TRBD2 (5 bases each). Germline V gives CDR1 WSHSY, CDR2 SAAADI. The CDR3 loop spans 14 amino acids. Trimming left V 2 bases short and J 4 bases short, with 11 bases between.

This chain joins TRBV7-2 and TRBJ1-1; D is unclear. CDR3 size: 13 residues. V was pared by 5 bases and J by 7 bases, with 14 bases between. Germline V CDR1 and CDR2: SGHTA, FQGNSA. CDR3 coding DNA: TGTGCCAGCAGCCTCCGGGCAGAACTTGAAGCTTTCTTT. This sequence encodes CASSLRAELEAFF.

This chain connects TRBV4-2 to TRBJ2-3; possibly TRBD2 for D (5 bases). The germline CDR1 and CDR2 sequences are LGHNA and YNFKEQ. V was cut by 0 bases and J by 0 bases, with 16 bases left in between. The length of the CDR3 is 18 residues. In DNA, the CDR3 is TGTGCCAGCAGCCAAGAAATGAGGGCTAGCCTGAGCACAGATACGCAGTATTTT. Protein sequence: CASSQEMRASLSTDTQYF.

The DNA of the CDR3 is TGTGCCAGCAGTGGGGGGACAGGGGGCACTGAAGCTTTCTTT. This gives the protein CASSGGTGGTEAFF. The rearrangement uses TRBV25-1 and TRBJ1-1; 11 bases line up with TRBD1. V lost 4 bases to trimming and J lost 4 bases; unmatched junction nucleotides: 2. The CDR3 spans 14 residues. In germline, CDR1 is MGHDK, CDR2 SYGVNS.

This chain joins TRBV7-9 and TRBJ1-2; D is unclear. CDR1 and CDR2 from the germline V gene are SEHNR and FQNEAQ (reference sequence). The CDR3 has 15 residues. Trimming cost V 1 base and J 5 bases, with 14 bases left between them. CDR3 loop: CASSLGWVLWYGYTF. Written as DNA, the CDR3 is TGTGCCAGCAGCTTAGGATGGGTCCTATGGTATGGCTACACCTTC.

The chain joins TRBV5-6 to TRBJ2-1; 7 positions match TRBD2. The germline gives CDR1 SGHDT, CDR2 YYEEEE. This CDR3 is 15 amino acids long. The V gene end was trimmed by 1 base and the J gene end by 0 bases; junction bases not matched to a gene: 1. CDR3 in amino acids: CASSLPGGSYNEQFF. CDR3 in DNA: TGTGCCAGCAGCTTGCCGGGGGGCTCCTACAATGAGCAGTTCTTC.

The rearrangement uses TRBV6-1 and TRBJ2-5; maybe TRBD2 (5 bases). Germline V gene sequence: CDR1 MNHNS, CDR2 SASEGT. Trimming cost V 5 bases and J 0 bases, with 10 bases left between them. The CDR3 extends over 14 amino acids. CDR3 sequence: CASSFLANQETQYF. DNA for the CDR3: TGTGCCAGCAGTTTCTTAGCGAACCAAGAGACCCAGTACTTC.

The chain employs TRBV9 and TRBJ2-5; D might be TRBD1 (6 bases). This CDR3 has 14 amino acids. The germline V gene encodes CDR1 SGDLS and CDR2 YYNGEE. The germline V and J ends were trimmed by 4 bases and 4 bases, with 14 bases remaining between them. The CDR3 bases are TGTGCCAGCAGCTCAACCAGGGGCGGAGAGACCCAGTACTTC. It translates to CASSSTRGGETQYF.

This sequence joins TRBV7-2 and TRBJ1-5, with D maybe TRBD1 (6 bases). V shed 3 bases and J shed 1 base, with 10 bases lying between them. CDR3 length: 15 residues. CDR1 is SGHTA, CDR2 FQGNSA, per germline. Here the CDR3 DNA reads TGTGCCAGCAGCTTGAACCAGGGGAGCAATCAGCCCCAGCATTTT. This gives the protein CASSLNQGSNQPQHF.

The chain combines TRBV5-1 with TRBJ2-2; TRBD1 is a possible D gene (5 bases). Trimming pared 0 bases from V and 8 bases from J, leaving 11 bases between. This CDR3 is 14 amino acids long. CDR1 is SGHRS and CDR2 is YFSETQ in the germline V gene. The CDR3 spells CASSLGQGEGELFF. The CDR3 region has the DNA TGCGCCAGCAGCTTGGGGCAGGGTGAAGGGGAGCTGTTTTTT.

Turning to this clone: The identical CDR3 is also encoded by other nucleotide sequences in the sample. The rearrangement links TRBV20-1 to TRBJ1-1; D is uncertain. The V end lost 6 bases, the J end lost 0 bases, and 5 bases lay between the germline ends. This CDR3 is built from 11 residues. Germline-derived CDR1 and CDR2 are DFQATT and SNEGSKA (reference sequence). CDR3 residues: CSAPMNTEAFF. CDR3 coding DNA: TGCAGTGCGCCCATGAACACTGAAGCTTTCTTT.

V usage is TRBV7-9 and J usage is TRBJ1-1; TRBD1 is a possible D gene (5 bases). The V and J ends lost 2 bases and 4 bases respectively, with 14 bases between them. CDR1 and CDR2 from the germline V gene are SEHNR and FQNEAQ (reference sequence). This CDR3 has 15 amino acids. The CDR3 loop reads CASSLWVTGATEAFF. CDR3 DNA sequence: TGTGCCAGCAGCTTATGGGTGACTGGGGCCACTGAAGCTTTCTTT.

The chain joins TRBV5-4 to TRBJ1-2; D call uncertain. This CDR3 contains 13 residues. The germline CDR1 and CDR2 sequences are SGHNT and YYREEE (reference sequence). Trimming pared 4 bases from V and 7 bases from J, leaving 14 bases between. CDR3 in amino acids: CASSGGIWSGYTF. The CDR3 DNA follows: TGTGCCAGCAGCGGAGGGATTTGGAGTGGCTACACCTTC.

The chain has TRBV9 and TRBJ1-3, with D perhaps matching TRBD1 (6 bases). The ends were cut back, 3 bases at V and 3 bases at J, with 16 bases in the middle. The germline V gene encodes CDR1 SGDLS and CDR2 YYNGEE. This CDR3 is built from 16 residues. The DNA of the CDR3 is TGTGCCAGCAGCGGTCCCTCAGGGGAGGGTGGAAACACCATATATTTT. It translates to CASSGPSGEGGNTIYF.

In the case of this clone: The sample has other DNA sequences that encode this CDR3 too. This chain connects TRBV5-1 to TRBJ1-3; D possibly corresponds to TRBD1 (6 bases). The V gene's germline CDR1 is SGHRS and CDR2 YFSETQ. V lost 3 bases and J lost 0, with 10 bases in between. The CDR3 runs to 15 residues. The CDR3 spells CASSSGHNSGNTIYF. The DNA for the CDR3 is TGCGCCAGCAGCTCGGGACATAACTCTGGAAACACCATATATTTT.

The chain links TRBV6-6 to TRBJ2-7, with a possible D match to TRBD2 (6 bases). The CDR3 totals 14 residues. Germline CDR1 MNHNY, CDR2 SVGAGI (reference sequence). Trimming left V 5 bases short and J 3 bases short, with 14 bases between. The CDR3 nucleotides are TGTGCCAGCAGTAAGTCTAGCGTCATCTACGAGCAGTACTTC. Translation: CASSKSSVIYEQYF.

The CDR3 here is CASSSQGTVNEKLFF. CDR3 nucleotide sequence: TGCGCCAGCAGCTCCCAAGGAACAGTTAATGAAAAACTGTTTTTT. The V and J genes are TRBV5-1 and TRBJ1-4; D unclear. The germline V and J ends were trimmed by 3 bases and 4 bases, with 13 bases remaining between them. The germline V gene has CDR1 SGHRS and CDR2 YFSETQ. CDR3 size: 15 residues.